These 8 T cell receptor beta chains share one sample of origin, sequenced in a study of T cells in Graves' hyperthyroidism and ophthalmopathy. Amplified regions were TCR beta CDR3 sequences from RNA transcripts. With the HTBI primer set, the TCR CDR3 went through a first round of RT-PCR. Via MiXCR, TCRdb re-called the multiplex PCR reads, giving one row per CDR3 protein. The table lists a few hundred thousand distinct CDR3 sequences, 13% to 15% of them singletons. The source material was blood. The receptors originated from a woman in her forties with Graves' hyperthyroidism that later progressed to Graves' ophthalmopathy.

This sequence joins TRBV28 and TRBJ1-2; D is undetermined. Germline CDR1 is MDHEN and CDR2 is SYDVKM. The CDR3 contains 15 residues. The V end was cut by 2 bases, the J end by 3 bases, with 13 bases between. The CDR3 nucleotides read TGTGCCAGCAGTTTAAGTTTTGGGCACCACTATGGCTACACCTTC. Translating gives CASSLSFGHHYGYTF.

This clonotype was recorded many times. This chain connects TRBV20-1 to TRBJ1-1; maybe TRBD1 (6 bases). V lost 4 bases and J lost 0, with 12 bases in between. The CDR3 runs to 14 residues. Germline V CDR1 and CDR2: DFQATT, SNEGSKA (reference sequence). Written as DNA, the CDR3 is TGCAGTGCTATCGGGGGGCCGCTGAACACTGAAGCTTTCTTT. It codes for CSAIGGPLNTEAFF.

The rearrangement joins TRBV2 to TRBJ1-1, with a possible D match to TRBD1 (5 bases). Trimming removed 11 bases at V and 4 bases at J, with 17 bases between. The CDR3 consists of 13 residues. The germline V gene encodes CDR1 SNHLY and CDR2 FYNNEI. The CDR3 sequence is CAGRGVGSTEAFF. CDR3 DNA sequence: TGTGCCGGAAGGGGTGTGGGTTCCACTGAAGCTTTCTTT.

The chain carries TRBV4-2 and TRBJ1-4; possibly TRBD1 for D (5 bases). The CDR3 totals 16 residues. V lost 0 bases and J lost 7, with 15 bases in between. Germline CDR1 LGHNA, CDR2 YNFKEQ. CDR3 nucleotide sequence: TGTGCCAGCAGCCAAGAGGGGGGGGGGGTCGGTGAAAAACTGTTTTTT. The encoded protein is CASSQEGGGVGEKLFF.

Ten or more counts support this clonotype. The genes are TRBV7-3 and TRBJ2-1; D is tentatively TRBD1 or TRBD2 (5 bases each). With 1 base removed from V and 6 bases from J, the gap between germline ends came to 7 bases. Germline loops: CDR1 SGHTA, CDR2 FQGTGA. The CDR3 totals 13 residues. CDR3 protein: CASSLIGGNEQFF. The CDR3 DNA is TGTGCCAGCAGCTTAATTGGGGGCAATGAGCAGTTCTTC.

This clonotype was detected once. The chain employs TRBV9 and TRBJ1-1; D is unresolved. The ends were cut back, 6 bases at V and 5 bases at J, with 20 bases in the middle. The germline V gene has CDR1 SGDLS and CDR2 YYNGEE. The CDR3 consists of 15 residues. The CDR3 reads CASTETDGRNTEAFF. The DNA of the CDR3 is TGTGCCAGCACCGAAACCGACGGGCGTAATACTGAAGCTTTCTTT.

This clonotype was counted a few times. The chain links TRBV7-2 to TRBJ1-5; no reliable D call. CDR1 is SGHTA and CDR2 is FQGNSA in the germline V gene. V lost 1 base, J lost 8 bases, and 9 bases lay in between. The CDR3 extends over 13 amino acids. The CDR3 loop reads CASSLGFLKPQHF. Here the CDR3 DNA reads TGTGCCAGCAGCTTAGGGTTCCTTAAGCCCCAGCATTTT.

V gene TRBV10-3 combines with J gene TRBJ1-1; D call uncertain. The CDR3 totals 13 residues. CDR1 and CDR2 (germline): ENHRY, SYGVKD. Trimming pared 7 bases from V and 1 base from J, leaving 10 bases between. The CDR3 bases are TGTGCCATCACCCACGACTCGAACACTGAAGCTTTCTTT. It encodes CAITHDSNTEAFF.